This entry lists 31 T cell receptor beta chains sequenced from one sample in a study of OX40 agonist ivuxolimab in advanced cancers. Libraries were prepared by immunoSEQ multiplex PCR; TCRdb keeps only in-frame clonotypes and omits some of them. Seen here are about 79,000 clones, about 89% observed once, and the top ten hold 10% to 15%. Specimen: CD4+ or CD8+ T cells sorted from blood, collected in a trial of the OX40 agonist ivuxolimab. The receptors here all came from an adult with an advanced solid tumor such as melanoma, head and neck, liver or kidney cancer.

The rearrangement joins TRBV7-9 to TRBJ1-3; 7 bases align to TRBD1. V dropped 4 bases and J dropped 4; count of bases not matched to a gene: 4. CDR3 length equals 14 residues. Germline values: CDR1 SEHNR, CDR2 FQNEAQ (reference sequence). CDR3 amino acids: CASSWGQSGNTIYF. The DNA for the CDR3 is TGTGCCAGCAGCTGGGGACAGTCGGGAAACACCATATATTTT.

The chain uses TRBV7-3 and TRBJ1-6; D is perhaps TRBD1 (6 bases). V dropped 2 bases and J dropped 7 bases, with 9 bases sitting between them. This CDR3 has 14 amino acids. Germline V CDR1 and CDR2: SGHTA, FQGTGA. The CDR3: CASSLQGWNSPLHF. For the CDR3, the DNA is TGTGCCAGCAGCTTACAGGGGTGGAATTCACCCCTCCACTTT.

The chain carries TRBV5-4 and TRBJ2-1; no reliable D call. The ends were cut back, 0 bases at V and 2 bases at J, with 6 bases in the middle. The germline V gene encodes CDR1 SGHNT and CDR2 YYREEE (reference sequence). The CDR3 consists of 14 residues. CDR3 sequence (DNA): TGTGCCAGCAGCTTGGTAGCTACCTACAATGAGCAGTTCTTC. It is translated as CASSLVATYNEQFF.

The gene calls are TRBV11-3 and TRBJ2-1; D is undetermined. V was pared by 1 base and J by 8 bases, with 6 bases between. The V gene's germline CDR1 is SGHNT and CDR2 YENEEA. CDR3 size: 12 residues. CDR3 bases: TGTGCCAGCAGCTTAGGGGTGTATGAGCAGTTCTTC. It yields the protein CASSLGVYEQFF.

This chain joins TRBV4-1 and TRBJ2-1; 12 bases map to TRBD2. Germline V gene lookup returns CDR1 MGHRA and CDR2 YSYEKL. The J segment lost 8 bases and the V segment lost 1 base, leaving 9 bases of the junction unmatched. The CDR3 is 17 residues long. In DNA, the CDR3 is TGCGCCAGCAGCCAAGGGCTTCTAGCGGGAGGGGCCGATGAGCAGTTCTTC. It is translated as CASSQGLLAGGADEQFF.

The chain combines TRBV13 with TRBJ2-7, with D possibly being TRBD2 (6 bases). The V gene lost 3 bases and the J gene lost 0 bases, with 12 bases spanning the gap. This CDR3 region has 15 residues. CDR1 PRHDT and CDR2 FYEKMQ come from the germline V gene (reference sequence). The CDR3 region is CASSFLAGSSYEQYF. As DNA, the CDR3 is TGTGCCAGCAGCTTCCTTGCGGGGAGCTCCTACGAGCAGTACTTC.

The CDR3, as DNA: TGTGCCAGCAGCGACAAGGGGACAGGGAGGGATGAGCAGTTCTTC. Its protein product is CASSDKGTGRDEQFF. The V and J genes are TRBV5-8 and TRBJ2-1; 9 bases map to TRBD1. CDR1 is SGHTS, CDR2 YDEGEE, per germline. The CDR3 totals 15 residues. The V gene end was trimmed by 4 bases and the J gene end by 8 bases; junction bases not matched to a gene: 10.

The gene calls are TRBV29-1 and TRBJ2-7; 10 bases agree with TRBD2. Trimming removed 1 base from V and 2 bases from J; junction bases left unmatched: 5. The CDR3 sequence is 15 residues long. Germline values: CDR1 SQVTM, CDR2 ANQGSEA. CDR3 DNA sequence: TGCAGCGTTGAAGGCGGGACTAGCGTTCCCTACGAGCAGTACTTC. Amino acids: CSVEGGTSVPYEQYF.

The chain combines TRBV18 with TRBJ2-1; TRBD2 matches 9 bases. The CDR3 is made up of 15 amino acids. With 1 base clipped from V and 5 bases from J, the junction kept 3 bases outside the gene matches. Germline CDR1 is KGHSH and CDR2 is LQKENI. The CDR3 is CASSPLASGDNEQFF. The DNA of the CDR3 is TGTGCCAGCTCACCACTGGCTAGCGGGGACAATGAGCAGTTCTTC.

In DNA form, the CDR3 reads TGTGCCAGCAGCACTCGGACCAGTCACGGGGAGCTGTTTTTT. Protein product: CASSTRTSHGELFF. The chain links TRBV4-2 to TRBJ2-2, with unresolved D. The germline V and J ends were trimmed by 5 bases and 7 bases, with 14 bases remaining between them. The CDR3 totals 14 residues. Germline V lookup: CDR1 LGHNA, CDR2 YNFKEQ.

V is TRBV28 and J is TRBJ1-2, with TRBD1 identical over 7 bases. Trimming removed 1 base from V and 4 bases from J; junction bases left unmatched: 3. Germline-derived CDR1 and CDR2 are MDHEN and SYDVKM. The CDR3 covers 14 residues. CDR3 sequence: CASSLSGQLYGYTF. Written as DNA, the CDR3 is TGTGCCAGCAGTTTATCGGGACAGCTCTATGGCTACACCTTC.

The V call is TRBV28, the J call TRBJ1-1; possibly TRBD1 for D (5 bases). The CDR3 extends over 14 amino acids. Between the trimmed V and J ends, which lost 4 bases and 7 bases, there was a span of 16 bases. In germline, CDR1 is MDHEN, CDR2 SYDVKM. In DNA form, the CDR3 reads TGTGCCAGCAGTTCCCCACAGGAGAGATTTGAAGCTTTCTTT. Translating gives CASSSPQERFEAFF.

The chain combines TRBV29-1 with TRBJ2-5; D call uncertain. Trimming shortened V by 2 bases and J by 1 base, and 5 bases separated the two germline ends. CDR1 SQVTM and CDR2 ANQGSEA come from the germline V gene. This CDR3 is built from 12 residues. In DNA, the CDR3 is TGCAGCGTTGAACTATTCCAAGAGACCCAGTACTTC. Its protein is CSVELFQETQYF.

The chain recombines TRBV11-2 with TRBJ2-7, with D perhaps TRBD2 (6 bases). V was shortened by 4 bases and J by 4 bases, with 17 bases between the two germline ends. Looked up from germline, CDR1 is SGHAT and CDR2 is FQNNGV. This CDR3 has 15 residues. The CDR3 coding sequence is TGTGCCAGCAGCTCCCCCCCCGGGAGTAGGTACGAGCAGTACTTC. This encodes CASSSPPGSRYEQYF.

V and J are TRBV4-2 and TRBJ2-1; 7 nucleotides agree with TRBD2. CDR1 and CDR2 (germline): LGHNA, YNFKEQ. CDR3 length: 16 amino acids. J was trimmed by 8 bases and V by 0 bases; bases with no gene match: 10. CDR3: CASSQEGEGTWDEQFF. CDR3 coding DNA: TGTGCCAGCAGCCAAGAAGGGGAGGGGACGTGGGATGAGCAGTTCTTC.

The V and J genes are TRBV5-6 and TRBJ2-1; D may be TRBD2 (6 bases). V was trimmed by 7 bases and J by 4 bases, leaving 15 bases between them. CDR1 is SGHDT, CDR2 YYEEEE, per germline. This CDR3 contains 14 residues. The CDR3 sequence: CASSRDFLYNEQFF. The DNA for the CDR3 is TGTGCCAGCTCCCGGGACTTCTTGTACAATGAGCAGTTCTTC.

The rearrangement uses TRBV7-2 and TRBJ2-7, with D possibly TRBD1 on 6 matching bases. Trimming removed 3 bases from V and 6 bases from J, with 12 bases in between. This CDR3 comprises 13 residues. Germline V gene data show CDR1 as SGHTA and CDR2 as FQGNSA. The CDR3 loop reads CASSLVGAFEQYF. The CDR3 DNA follows: TGTGCCAGCAGCTTGGTGGGGGCTTTCGAGCAGTACTTC. Full variable domain (rest looked up from reference TRBV7-2 and TRBJ2-7): GAGVSQSPSNKVTEKGKDVELRCDPISGHTALYWYRQSLGQGLEFLIYFQGNSAPDKSGLPSDRFSAERTGGSVSTLTIQRTQQEDSAVYLCASSLVGAFEQYFGPGTRLTVT.

This chain joins TRBV2 and TRBJ2-7; 7 nucleotides match TRBD1. The CDR3 is 18 residues long. The V gene end was trimmed by 2 bases and the J gene end by 3 bases; junction bases not matched to a gene: 16. Germline V gives CDR1 SNHLY, CDR2 FYNNEI. The CDR3: CASSETIGTAVKNYEQYF. In DNA form, the CDR3 reads TGTGCCAGCAGTGAAACTATCGGGACAGCCGTTAAGAACTACGAGCAGTACTTC.

The chain joins TRBV19 to TRBJ1-5, with a possible D match to TRBD1 (5 bases). The CDR3 totals 16 residues. Germline V gene lookup returns CDR1 LNHDA and CDR2 SQIVND (reference sequence). Trimming removed 5 bases from V and 3 bases from J, with 17 bases in between. CDR3 coding DNA: TGTGCCAGTAGTCCCATAGGGACGTACGTCAATCAGCCCCAGCATTTT. Translation: CASSPIGTYVNQPQHF.

J is TRBJ1-2 and V is TRBV4-1; D may be TRBD1 (5 bases). Trimming left V 3 bases short and J 7 bases short, with 21 bases between. There are 16 residues in the CDR3. Per the germline V gene, CDR1 is MGHRA and CDR2 is YSYEKL. This CDR3 is CASSQHQDNRLGGYTF. CDR3 DNA: TGCGCCAGCAGCCAGCACCAGGACAACCGCTTAGGTGGCTACACCTTC.

This chain links TRBV11-2 with TRBJ2-1, with D perhaps matching TRBD2 (5 bases). This CDR3 is 14 amino acids long. V was pared by 1 base and J by 8 bases, with 12 bases between. Germline CDR1 is SGHAT and CDR2 is FQNNGV. For the CDR3, the DNA is TGTGCCAGCAGCTTAGTTCCGAGGGTTGATGAGCAGTTCTTC. It codes for CASSLVPRVDEQFF.

A single count supports this clone. The chain is built from TRBV28 and TRBJ2-5; a weak D match, TRBD2 (7 bases). Germline V CDR1 and CDR2: MDHEN, SYDVKM. Between the trimmed V and J ends, which lost 7 bases and 1 base, there was a span of 16 bases. This CDR3 contains 15 residues. The CDR3 DNA sequence: TGTGCCAGCACCTTTGGGAGGGACACCCAAGAGACCCAGTACTTC. It codes for CASTFGRDTQETQYF. Filled out from reference TRBV28 and TRBJ2-5, the complete variable domain reads DVKVTQSSRYLVKRTGEKVFLECVQDMDHENMFWYRQDPGLGLRLIYFSYDVKMKEKGDIPEGYSVSREKKERFSLILESASTNQTSMYLCASTFGRDTQETQYFGPGTRLLVL.

J is TRBJ1-2 and V is TRBV15; no reliable D call. The germline V and J ends were trimmed by 1 base and 8 bases, with 8 bases remaining between them. Germline loops: CDR1 LNHNV, CDR2 YYDKDF (reference sequence). This CDR3 contains 12 residues. The CDR3 DNA follows: TGTGCCACCAGCAGAGTCGGGGTCGGCTACACCTTC. It is translated as CATSRVGVGYTF. Full variable domain (outside the CDR3, taken from reference TRBV15 and TRBJ1-2): DAMVIQNPRYQVTQFGKPVTLSCSQTLNHNVMYWYQQKSSQAPKLLFHYYDKDFNNEADTPDNFQSRRPNTSFCFLDIRSPGLGDTAMYLCATSRVGVGYTFGSGTRLTVV.

V and J are TRBV6-5 and TRBJ1-4; no reliable D call. Trimming took off 3 bases at V and 8 bases at J, with 16 bases between the two ends. Germline CDR1 is MNHEY and CDR2 is SVGAGI. There are 15 residues in the CDR3. The DNA for the CDR3 is TGTGCCAGCAGTTATCTGGACCTGCCGGAGGAAAAACTGTTTTTT. Protein: CASSYLDLPEEKLFF.

The rearrangement joins TRBV5-1 to TRBJ2-2; D is uncertain. Germline V gives CDR1 SGHRS, CDR2 YFSETQ. The CDR3 sequence is 12 residues long. The V end was cut by 3 bases, the J end by 4 bases, with 4 bases between. CDR3 region: CASSSSTGELFF. CDR3 sequence (DNA): TGCGCCAGCAGCTCCTCCACCGGGGAGCTGTTTTTT.

The chain joins TRBV27 to TRBJ2-7; the D call may be TRBD1 or TRBD2 (5 bases each). The CDR3 contains 14 residues. In germline, CDR1 is MNHEY, CDR2 SMNVEV (reference sequence). The germline V and J ends were trimmed by 4 bases and 3 bases, with 13 bases remaining between them. CDR3: CASSSLREIYEQYF. CDR3 nucleotide sequence: TGTGCCAGCAGTTCCCTCAGGGAGATCTACGAGCAGTACTTC.

This chain links TRBV27 with TRBJ2-7; 9 nucleotides line up with TRBD2. Trimming cost V 6 bases and J 7 bases; bases outside gene matches: 7. From germline, CDR1 is MNHEY and CDR2 SMNVEV (reference sequence). CDR3 size: 13 residues. CDR3 in amino acids: CASSPGLAREQYF. DNA for the CDR3: TGTGCCAGCAGCCCCGGACTAGCGAGGGAGCAGTACTTC.

This clone has just a few counts. The chain combines TRBV19 with TRBJ2-4, with D perhaps matching TRBD1 (6 bases). This CDR3 region has 15 residues. V lost 4 bases and J lost 6, with 16 bases in between. Looked up from germline, CDR1 is LNHDA and CDR2 is SQIVND (reference sequence). CDR3 region: CASSTFAGQLNIQYF. Here the CDR3 DNA reads TGTGCCAGTAGTACGTTCGCAGGACAGCTAAACATTCAGTACTTC.

The V and J genes are TRBV28 and TRBJ2-5; the D is unclear. CDR1 MDHEN and CDR2 SYDVKM come from the germline V gene. Deletions cut 3 bases from V and 4 bases from J, with 12 bases between. This CDR3 contains 14 residues. This CDR3 is CASSLTPSRETQYF. The CDR3 DNA reads as TGTGCCAGCAGTTTGACACCGAGTCGAGAGACCCAGTACTTC. Based on the CDR3 plus reference TRBV28 and TRBJ2-5, the full variable domain is DVKVTQSSRYLVKRTGEKVFLECVQDMDHENMFWYRQDPGLGLRLIYFSYDVKMKEKGDIPEGYSVSREKKERFSLILESASTNQTSMYLCASSLTPSRETQYFGPGTRLLVL.

This clone was observed a single time. The chain joins TRBV6-1 to TRBJ2-3, with D uncertain. The CDR3 loop spans 16 amino acids. Trimming shortened V by 4 bases and J by 0 bases, and 14 bases separated the two germline ends. Germline CDR1 is MNHNS and CDR2 is SASEGT. Here the CDR3 DNA reads TGTGCCAGCAGTGGGCGGTTCACCCTTAGCACAGATACGCAGTATTTT. Translating it yields CASSGRFTLSTDTQYF.

The CDR3 spells CASSLGPTNTEAFF. The DNA for the CDR3 is TGCGCCAGCAGCTTGGGACCGACGAACACTGAAGCTTTCTTT. J is TRBJ1-1 and V is TRBV5-1, with D unresolved. The ends were cut back, 0 bases at V and 1 base at J, with 7 bases in the middle. The CDR3 has 14 residues. Germline CDR1 SGHRS, CDR2 YFSETQ.